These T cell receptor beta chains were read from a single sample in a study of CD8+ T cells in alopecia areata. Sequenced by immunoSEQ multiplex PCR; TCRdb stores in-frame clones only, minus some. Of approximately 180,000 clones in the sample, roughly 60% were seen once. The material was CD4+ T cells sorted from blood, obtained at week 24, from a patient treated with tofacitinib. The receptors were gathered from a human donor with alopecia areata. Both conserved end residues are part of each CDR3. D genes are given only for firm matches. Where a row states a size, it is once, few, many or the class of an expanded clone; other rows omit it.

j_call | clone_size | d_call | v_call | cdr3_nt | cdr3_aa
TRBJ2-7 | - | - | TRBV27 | TGTGCCAGCAGTTTTAGGCCCACCTACGAGCAGTACTTC | CASSFRPTYEQYF
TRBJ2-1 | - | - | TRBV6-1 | TGTGCCAGCGCGCCCTTTGGCGATGAGCAGTTCTTC | CASAPFGDEQFF
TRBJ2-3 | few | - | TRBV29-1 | TGCAGCGTTGCTAAGGGTATGGCGACAGATACGCAGTATTTT | CSVAKGMATDTQYF
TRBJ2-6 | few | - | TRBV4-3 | TGCGCCAGCAGCCAAGATTTACGGAACTCTGGGGCCAACGTCCTGACTTTC | CASSQDLRNSGANVLTF
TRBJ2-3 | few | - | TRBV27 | TGTGCCAGCAGTTTATCGTGGCTGAGGACAGATACGCAGTATTTT | CASSLSWLRTDTQYF
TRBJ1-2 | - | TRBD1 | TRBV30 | TGTGCCTGGAGTTCGGGACAGAACCATCTCCGGGGCTACACCTTC | CAWSSGQNHLRGYTF
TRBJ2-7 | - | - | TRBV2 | TGTGCCAGCAGTCCCGGGACAACCATCTACGAGCAGTACTTC | CASSPGTTIYEQYF
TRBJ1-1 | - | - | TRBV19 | TGTGCCAGTAGACGGGACAAGCTAAACACTGAAGCTTTCTTT | CASRRDKLNTEAFF
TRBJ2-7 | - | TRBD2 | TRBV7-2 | TGTGCCAGCAGCTTACTAGCGGGGAGCCACGAGCAGTACTTC | CASSLLAGSHEQYF
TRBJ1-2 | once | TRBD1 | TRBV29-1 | TGCAGCGTTGAAATCCCCAGGGGGCACTACACCTTC | CSVEIPRGHYTF
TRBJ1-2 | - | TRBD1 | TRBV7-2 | TGTGCCAGCAGCTCCATCAGTGGACAGGGGAGCTATGGCTACACCTTC | CASSSISGQGSYGYTF
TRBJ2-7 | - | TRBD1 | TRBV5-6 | TGTGCCAGCACCCAAAGGGACAGGCCCTACGAGCAGTACTTC | CASTQRDRPYEQYF
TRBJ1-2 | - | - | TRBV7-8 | TGTGCCAGCAGCTTAGCGTCAGGGAGGGCGAGTGGCTACACCTTC | CASSLASGRASGYTF
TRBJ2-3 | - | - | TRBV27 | TGTGCCAGCAGTTTTGGGACAACGAAGGGTACGCAGTATTTT | CASSFGTTKGTQYF
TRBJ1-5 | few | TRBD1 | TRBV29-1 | TGCAGCGTTGGTGAAGGGGGCGGGCAGCCCCAGCATTTT | CSVGEGGGQPQHF
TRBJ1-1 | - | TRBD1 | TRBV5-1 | TGCGCCAGCAGCTACAAGACAGGGTTGAACACTGAAGCTTTCTTT | CASSYKTGLNTEAFF
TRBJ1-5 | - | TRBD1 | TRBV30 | TGTGCCTGGAGTCTCAGGGGGAATAGCAATCAGCCCCAGCATTTT | CAWSLRGNSNQPQHF
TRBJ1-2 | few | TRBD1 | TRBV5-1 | TGCGCCAGCAGCCTTTCCAGGGGGGACGGCTACACCTTC | CASSLSRGDGYTF
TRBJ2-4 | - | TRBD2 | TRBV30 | TGTGCCTGGAGCCGGGGGGGTCTCAAAAACATTCAGTACTTC | CAWSRGGLKNIQYF
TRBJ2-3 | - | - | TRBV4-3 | TGCGCCAGCAGCCAAGAAGGATCCGATACGCAGTATTTT | CASSQEGSDTQYF
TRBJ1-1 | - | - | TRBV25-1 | TGTGCCAGCAGCCTAAACACTGAAGCTTTCTTT | CASSLNTEAFF
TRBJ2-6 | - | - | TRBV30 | TGTGCCTGGAGTTCGGGGGCGAGCTCTGGGGCCAACGTCCTGACTTTC | CAWSSGASSGANVLTF
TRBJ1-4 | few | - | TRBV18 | TGTGCCAGCTCACTATACAGGGACAATGAAAAACTGTTTTTT | CASSLYRDNEKLFF
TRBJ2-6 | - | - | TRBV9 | TGTGCCAGCAGCGAGGGATCTGGGGCCAACGTCCTGACTTTC | CASSEGSGANVLTF
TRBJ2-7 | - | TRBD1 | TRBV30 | TGTGCCTGGAGTGGACAGGGGGGATACGAGCAGTACTTC | CAWSGQGGYEQYF
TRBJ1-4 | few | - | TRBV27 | TGTGCCAGCAGTTTGCAGAGTGCAACTAATGAAAAACTGTTTTTT | CASSLQSATNEKLFF
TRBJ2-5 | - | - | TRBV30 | TGTGCCTGGAGTTTTAAAGAGACCCAGTACTTC | CAWSFKETQYF
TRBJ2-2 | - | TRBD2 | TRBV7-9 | TGTGCTGAGCGGGAGGGGACCGGGGAGCTGTTTTTT | CAEREGTGELFF
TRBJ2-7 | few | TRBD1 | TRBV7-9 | TGTGCCAGCAGCTTAGTAGGGGGCAGGACCCCCTACGAGCAGTACTTC | CASSLVGGRTPYEQYF
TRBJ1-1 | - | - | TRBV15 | TGTGCCACCAGCAGTGGGGGGGCGTCTGGGACGAAGGGAAGATCTGAAGCTTTCTTT | CATSSGGASGTKGRSEAFF
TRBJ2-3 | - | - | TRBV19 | TGTGCCAGTAGGGCGAAAACAGGAGATACGCAGTATTTT | CASRAKTGDTQYF
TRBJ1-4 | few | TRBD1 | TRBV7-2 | TGTGCCAGCAGCCTCAGGGGACAGATTAATGAAAAACTGTTTTTT | CASSLRGQINEKLFF
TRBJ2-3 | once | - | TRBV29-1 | TGCAGCGTAGAGGACAGAAGCACAGATACGCAGTATTTT | CSVEDRSTDTQYF
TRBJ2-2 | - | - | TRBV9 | TGTGCCAGCAGCGTAGCTCAAGGGGCAAGCGGGGAGCTGTTTTTT | CASSVAQGASGELFF
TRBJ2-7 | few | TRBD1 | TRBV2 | TGTGCCAGCAGTAATGACAGGGCTAGGAACGAGCAGTACTTC | CASSNDRARNEQYF
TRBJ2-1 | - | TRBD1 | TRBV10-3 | TGTGCCATCAGGGACAGGGGTCTACCGAGGGCGTTCTTC | CAIRDRGLPRAFF
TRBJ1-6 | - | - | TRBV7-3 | TGTGCCAGCAGCTCAGAGGCAAATTCACCCCTCCACTTT | CASSSEANSPLHF
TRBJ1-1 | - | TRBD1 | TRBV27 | TGTGCCAGCAGGGGGACAGGGAACACTGAAGCTTTCTTT | CASRGTGNTEAFF
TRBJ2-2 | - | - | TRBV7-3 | TGTGCCAGCAGTGGAGGAGTGGGGAACACCGGGGAGCTGTTTTTT | CASSGGVGNTGELFF
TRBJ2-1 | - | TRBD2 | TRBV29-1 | TGCAGCGTAACAGGACTAGCGGCCTACAATGAGCAGTTCTTC | CSVTGLAAYNEQFF
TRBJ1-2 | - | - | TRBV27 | TGTGCCAGCAGTGGTGGGTCAAGCTATGGCTACACCTTC | CASSGGSSYGYTF
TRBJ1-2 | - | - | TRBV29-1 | TGCAGCGTTGGGGAACGGATCTATGGCTACACCTTC | CSVGERIYGYTF
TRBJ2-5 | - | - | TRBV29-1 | TGCAGCGTCGGACATCAGGGGTTACAGACCCAGTACTTC | CSVGHQGLQTQYF
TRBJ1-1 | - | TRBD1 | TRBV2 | TGTGCCAGCAGTCCGGGACAGACAATGAACACTGAAGCTTTCTTT | CASSPGQTMNTEAFF
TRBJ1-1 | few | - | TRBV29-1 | TGCAGCGTTGTTGCAGGGCTGAACACTGAAGCTTTCTTT | CSVVAGLNTEAFF
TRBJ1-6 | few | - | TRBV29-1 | TGCAGCGTTGGGGACACGGGATCACCCCTCCACTTT | CSVGDTGSPLHF
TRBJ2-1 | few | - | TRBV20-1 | TGCAGTGCTAGAGGACACAATGAGCAGTTCTTC | CSARGHNEQFF
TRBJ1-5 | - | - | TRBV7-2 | TGTGCCAGCAGCTTAGGGCCCGGAGGACCCCAGCATTTT | CASSLGPGGPQHF
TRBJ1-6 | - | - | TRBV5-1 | TGCGCCAGCAGCTTGGGTGGCGGAGCGAATTCACCCCTCCACTTT | CASSLGGGANSPLHF
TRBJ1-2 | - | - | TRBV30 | TGTGCCTGGAGCCCGGGACTTACCTATGGCTACACCTTC | CAWSPGLTYGYTF
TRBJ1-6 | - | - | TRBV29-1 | TGCAGCGTCCAAGTGGTGAGACAGGATAATTCACCCCTCCACTTT | CSVQVVRQDNSPLHF
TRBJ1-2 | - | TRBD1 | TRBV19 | TGTGCCAGTAGCCGGACAGGGAACTATGGCTACACCTTC | CASSRTGNYGYTF
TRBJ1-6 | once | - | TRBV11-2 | TGTGCCAGCAGTTCTCAGGGGCTTAATTCACCCCTCCACTTT | CASSSQGLNSPLHF
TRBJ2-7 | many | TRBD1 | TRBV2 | TGTGCCAGCAGTGACAGGGGGCGCGTCTACGAGCAGTACTTC | CASSDRGRVYEQYF
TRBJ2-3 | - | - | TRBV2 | TGTGCCAGCAGTGTATCGGCAAGGACAGATACGCAGTATTTT | CASSVSARTDTQYF
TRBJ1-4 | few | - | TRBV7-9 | TGTGCCAGCAACTCCCGGGACAAGGAACTTGCAACTAATGAAAAACTGTTTTTT | CASNSRDKELATNEKLFF
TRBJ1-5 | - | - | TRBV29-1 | TGCAGCGTTGCGACAGTGGGTGGCAATCAGCCCCAGCATTTT | CSVATVGGNQPQHF
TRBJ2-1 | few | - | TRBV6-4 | TGTGCCAGCAGTGACCGGGACAACAATGAGCAGTTCTTC | CASSDRDNNEQFF
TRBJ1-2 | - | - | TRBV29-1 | TGCAGCGTTGAGGCAGATCTTAACTATGGCTACACCTTC | CSVEADLNYGYTF
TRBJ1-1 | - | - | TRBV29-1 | TGCAGCGCCACGCCACAGCTGAACACTGAAGCTTTCTTT | CSATPQLNTEAFF